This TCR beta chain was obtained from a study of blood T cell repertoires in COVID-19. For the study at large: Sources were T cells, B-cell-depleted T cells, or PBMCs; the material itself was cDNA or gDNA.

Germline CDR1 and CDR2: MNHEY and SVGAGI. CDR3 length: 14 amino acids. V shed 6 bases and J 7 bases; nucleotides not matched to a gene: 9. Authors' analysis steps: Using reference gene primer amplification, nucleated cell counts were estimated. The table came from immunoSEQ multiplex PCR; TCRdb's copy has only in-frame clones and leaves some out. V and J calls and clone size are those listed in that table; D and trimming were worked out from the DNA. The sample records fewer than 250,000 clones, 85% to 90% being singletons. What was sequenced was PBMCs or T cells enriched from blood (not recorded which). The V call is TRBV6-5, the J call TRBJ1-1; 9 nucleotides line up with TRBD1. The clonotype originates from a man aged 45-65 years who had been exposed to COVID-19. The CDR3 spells CASRPILGQGEAFF. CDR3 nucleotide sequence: TGTGCCAGCAGACCGATATTGGGACAGGGTGAAGCTTTCTTT.